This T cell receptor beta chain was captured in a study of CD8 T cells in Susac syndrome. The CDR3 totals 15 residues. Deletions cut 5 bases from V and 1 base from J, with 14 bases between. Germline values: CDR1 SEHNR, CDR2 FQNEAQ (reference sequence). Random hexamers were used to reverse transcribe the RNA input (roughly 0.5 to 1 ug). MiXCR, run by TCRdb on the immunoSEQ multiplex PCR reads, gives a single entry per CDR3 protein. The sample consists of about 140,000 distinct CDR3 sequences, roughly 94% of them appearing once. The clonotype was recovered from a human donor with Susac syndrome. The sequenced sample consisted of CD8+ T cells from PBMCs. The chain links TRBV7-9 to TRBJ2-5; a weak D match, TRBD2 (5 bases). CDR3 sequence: CASSPPVSGQETQYF. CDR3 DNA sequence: TGTGCCAGCAGCCCCCCCGTGAGCGGCCAAGAGACCCAGTACTTC.